The following is a TCR beta chain sequence with its context. No antigen is known for it. TCRdb keeps only in-frame clones here, not all; method: immunoSEQ multiplex PCR. The sample lists approximately 61,000 clones, 70% to 90% occurring once. The data are from a study of PD-1 blockade in classical Hodgkin lymphoma. Study-wide findings and caveats: Whoever responded completely had baseline diversity much like that seen in newly diagnosed patients. Patients who began taking nivolumab under 1 year after ASCT were left out.

The germline V and J ends were trimmed by 5 bases and 3 bases, with 11 bases remaining between them. From germline, CDR1 is SGHRS and CDR2 YFSETQ. The length of the CDR3 is 14 residues. Specified time point: cycle 4 day 1 (C4D1), after 6 weeks of nivolumab. All patients experienced relapse after autologous stem cell transplantation, and brentuximab vedotin exposure was variable. Sequenced here: peripheral blood mononuclear cells (PBMCs), sampled before the fourth cycle of nivolumab. The V and J genes are TRBV5-1 and TRBJ2-2, with D hard to call. The clonotype comes from a human donor with classical Hodgkin lymphoma. The CDR3 DNA reads TGCGCCAGCAGTCCCCAGGTCGACACCGGGGAGCTGTTTTTT. Translating it yields CASSPQVDTGELFF.